This T cell receptor beta chain came from a study of blood T cells in healthy people across ages. Study-wide results and limits: PBMC samples, being unsorted, prevented any conclusive comparison of naive and antigen-experienced cells. When set beside aged donors, long-lived donors presented more naive CD4+ cells and higher diversity. Strongly correlated with naive T cell percentage was TCR beta diversity.

This CDR3 has 11 residues. Germline CDR1 is DFQATT and CDR2 is SNEGSKA (reference sequence). Alongside a J-beta primer mix, a sample-barcoded 5' primer served in a second PCR lasting about 7 to 11 cycles. TCRdb reanalysed the 5' RACE reads using MiXCR and keeps one entry per CDR3 protein. The sample holds about 680,000 distinct CDR3 sequences, 45% to 50% seen once. Comments on this clonotype: What it recognizes is unknown.

The gene calls are TRBV20-1 and TRBJ2-5; 7 bases agree with TRBD2. What was sequenced was blood. The sequence was collected from a woman aged 55-69 years in good health. CDR3 sequence reads: CKAGVGETQYF. CDR3 in DNA: TGCAAGGCGGGAGTGGGGGAGACCCAGTACTTC.